Shown below are 5 T cell receptor beta chains from a single sample sequenced in a study of T cell repertoires in cytomegalovirus infection. MiXCR, run by TCRdb on the reads, gives a single entry per CDR3 protein. The table shows about 770,000 distinct CDR3 sequences, with 25% to 30% occurring only once. For these receptors, no antigen is known. Here the sequenced sample was cultured CD8+ T cells from PBMCs, taken from culture after CMV antigen stimulation. These receptors all come from a human donor in good health (CMV status not recorded). Some clones in this sample may be carry-over from other donors' samples.

The V and J genes are TRBV5-1 and TRBJ2-3; 9 bases are a match to TRBD2. The CDR3 covers 18 residues. The V and J ends lost 4 bases and 1 base, in that order; junction bases with no gene match: 13. Germline assignment: CDR1 SGHRS and CDR2 YFSETQ. The CDR3: CASSGPWRGGMGTDTQYF. DNA for the CDR3: TGCGCCAGCAGCGGACCCTGGCGGGGGGGCATGGGCACAGATACGCAGTATTTT.

This rearrangement joins TRBV6-1 to TRBJ1-6; no firm D call. Germline V gene sequence: CDR1 MNHNS, CDR2 SASEGT. Trimming stripped 5 bases from V and 2 bases from J, with 13 bases between. CDR3 length equals 16 residues. Written as DNA, the CDR3 is TGTGCCAGCAGTCCGAGGAAGGTGGCCTATAATTCACCCCTCCACTTT. It codes for CASSPRKVAYNSPLHF.

There are a few counts of this clonotype. V is TRBV7-8 and J is TRBJ1-2; a weak D match, TRBD1 (5 bases). Trimming removed 1 base from V and 0 bases from J, with 12 bases in between. This CDR3 is built from 16 residues. Germline V gene data show CDR1 as SGHVS and CDR2 as FQNEAQ. DNA of the CDR3: TGTGCCAGCAGCTTAGAACCTACAGGCTCTAACTATGGCTACACCTTC. It yields the protein CASSLEPTGSNYGYTF.

This clonotype has just a few counts. J is TRBJ2-2 and V is TRBV4-3; D perhaps matches TRBD1 (5 bases). The CDR3 consists of 15 residues. Germline-derived CDR1 and CDR2 are LGHNA and YSLEER. Between the trimmed V and J ends, which lost 2 bases and 2 bases, there was a span of 9 bases. CDR3 sequence: CASSQIDRNTGELFF. The CDR3 DNA follows: TGCGCCAGCAGCCAAATAGACAGAAACACCGGGGAGCTGTTTTTT.

The chain employs TRBV25-1 and TRBJ1-3; D possibly corresponds to TRBD1 (5 bases). Trimming took off 4 bases at V and 2 bases at J, with 6 bases between the two ends. The CDR3 sequence is 13 residues long. The germline V gene encodes CDR1 MGHDK and CDR2 SYGVNS. The CDR3 DNA sequence: TGTGCCAGCAGTGTAGGGGCTGGAAACACCATATATTTT. Amino acids: CASSVGAGNTIYF.